Below are 6 T cell receptor beta chains sequenced from a single sample in a study of T cell changes during pregnancy in multiple sclerosis. Method: immunoSEQ multiplex PCR; TCRdb's copy keeps in-frame clones and lacks some. Counted here are over 70,000 clones, around nine tenths occurring once; the ten biggest clones make up under 2%. Material: peripheral blood, obtained in the first trimester of pregnancy. The origin of the receptors is a female donor in good health, enrolled as a control in a pregnancy study.

The chain has TRBV5-1 and TRBJ2-7, with TRBD1 matching over 8 bases. The CDR3 is 16 amino acids. Germline V CDR1 and CDR2: SGHRS, YFSETQ. The V and J ends lost 0 bases and 2 bases, in that order; junction bases with no gene match: 7. The CDR3 protein is CASSLGGQADPYEQYF. The DNA of the CDR3 is TGCGCCAGCAGCTTGGGGGGACAGGCTGACCCCTACGAGCAGTACTTC.

The chain carries TRBV9 and TRBJ2-1; 11 bases are a match to TRBD2. V gave up 4 bases and J gave up 8 bases; unmatched junction bases: 14. CDR3 length equals 17 residues. The germline CDR1 and CDR2 sequences are SGDLS and YYNGEE. CDR3 in DNA: TGTGCCAGCAGCCGACACATTAGCGGGAGGGCCGGATATGAGCAGTTCTTC. It specifies CASSRHISGRAGYEQFF.

This chain joins TRBV11-3 and TRBJ2-5; D perhaps matches TRBD2 (6 bases). Trimming took off 3 bases at V and 3 bases at J, with 11 bases between the two ends. The CDR3 is 14 amino acids. Germline CDR1 reads SGHNT; CDR2 reads YENEEA. CDR3 DNA: TGTGCCAGCAGCTTCCGGGACTGGAAAGAGACCCAGTACTTC. This gives the protein CASSFRDWKETQYF. Full variable domain (outside the CDR3, taken from reference TRBV11-3 and TRBJ2-5): EAGVVQSPRYKIIEKKQPVAFWCNPISGHNTLYWYLQNLGQGPELLIRYENEEAVDDSQLPKDRFSAERLKGVDSTLKIQPAELGDSAVYLCASSFRDWKETQYFGPGTRLLVL.

The chain recombines TRBV18 with TRBJ2-7; 9 bases are shared with TRBD1. Germline V gene lookup returns CDR1 KGHSH and CDR2 LQKENI. CDR3 length: 14 amino acids. V dropped 0 bases and J dropped 4; count of bases not matched to a gene: 1. The chain's CDR3 is CASSPPGQGYEQYF. The CDR3, as DNA: TGTGCCAGCTCACCACCGGGACAGGGATACGAGCAGTACTTC.

This clone was recorded a few times. V usage is TRBV16 and J usage is TRBJ1-4, with TRBD1 identical over 7 bases. From germline, CDR1 is KGHSY and CDR2 FQNENV. The ends lost 7 bases at V and 4 bases at J; junction bases unmatched: 3. The CDR3 is made up of 13 amino acids. CDR3 DNA sequence: TGTGCCAGCACGGACAGGCTTAATGAAAAACTGTTTTTT. It translates to CASTDRLNEKLFF.

The gene calls are TRBV7-8 and TRBJ2-3; D not resolved. This CDR3 spans 14 amino acids. V gave up 3 bases and J gave up 0 bases, with 7 bases separating them. The V gene's germline CDR1 is SGHVS and CDR2 FQNEAQ. The CDR3 DNA is TGTGCCAGCAGCTTCGGGTCTAGCACAGATACGCAGTATTTT. Its protein product is CASSFGSSTDTQYF. Full variable domain (remainder filled in from reference TRBV7-8 and TRBJ2-3): GAGVSQSPRYKVAKRGQDVALRCDPISGHVSLFWYQQALGQGPEFLTYFQNEAQLDKSGLPSDRFFAERPEGSVSTLKIQRTQQEDSAVYLCASSFGSSTDTQYFGPGTRLTVL.